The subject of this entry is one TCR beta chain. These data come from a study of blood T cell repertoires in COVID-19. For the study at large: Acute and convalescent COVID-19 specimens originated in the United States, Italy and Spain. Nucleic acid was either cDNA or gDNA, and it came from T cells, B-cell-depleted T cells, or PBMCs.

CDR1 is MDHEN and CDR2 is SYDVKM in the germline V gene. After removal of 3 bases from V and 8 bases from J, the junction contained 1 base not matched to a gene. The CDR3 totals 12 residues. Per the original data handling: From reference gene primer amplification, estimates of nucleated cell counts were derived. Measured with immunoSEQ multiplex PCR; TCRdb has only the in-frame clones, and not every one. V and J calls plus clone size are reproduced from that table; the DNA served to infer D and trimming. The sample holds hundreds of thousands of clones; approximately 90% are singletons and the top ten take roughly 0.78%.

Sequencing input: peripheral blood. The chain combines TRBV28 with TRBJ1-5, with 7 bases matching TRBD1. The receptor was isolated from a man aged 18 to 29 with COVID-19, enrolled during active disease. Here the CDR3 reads CASSLTGKPQHF. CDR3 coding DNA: TGTGCCAGCAGTTTGACAGGGAAGCCCCAGCATTTT.